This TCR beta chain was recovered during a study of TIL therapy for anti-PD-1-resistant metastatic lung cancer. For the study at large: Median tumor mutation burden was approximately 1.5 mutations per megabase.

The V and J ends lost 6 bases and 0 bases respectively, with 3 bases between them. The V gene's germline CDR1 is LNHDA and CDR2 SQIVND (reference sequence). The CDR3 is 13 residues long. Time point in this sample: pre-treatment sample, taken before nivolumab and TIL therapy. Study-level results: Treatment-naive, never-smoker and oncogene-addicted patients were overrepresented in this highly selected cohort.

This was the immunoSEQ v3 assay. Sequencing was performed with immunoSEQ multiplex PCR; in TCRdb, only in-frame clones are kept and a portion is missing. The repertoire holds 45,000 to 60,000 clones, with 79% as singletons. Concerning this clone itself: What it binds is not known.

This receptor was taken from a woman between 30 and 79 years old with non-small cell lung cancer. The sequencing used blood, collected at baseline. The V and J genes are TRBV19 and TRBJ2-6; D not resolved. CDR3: CASSGSGANVLTF. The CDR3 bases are TGTGCCAGTAGCGGCTCTGGGGCCAACGTCCTGACTTTC.